This T cell receptor (beta chain) was documented in a study of identical twins. The sample holds a few counts of this clonotype. The CDR3 extends over 15 amino acids. V lost 6 bases, J lost 2 bases, and 9 bases stayed unmatched. Germline-derived CDR1 and CDR2 are SQVTM and ANQGSEA. TCRdb used MiXCR to reprocess the 5' RACE reads, holding one entry per CDR3 protein. Among approximately 190,000 distinct CDR3 sequences listed, more than 15% were seen once. These records were also assigned to another study, of T cells expressing NK-cell markers. That investigation notes: Most of the eight sequenced donors tested HCMV-seropositive; one tested seronegative.

The sequenced sample consisted of CD8+ T cells sorted from blood. The sequence derives from a woman aged 18-29 years in good health. This sequence joins TRBV29-1 and TRBJ2-2, with 7 bases matching TRBD1. The CDR3 here is CSVLGQFANTGELFF. In DNA, the CDR3 is TGCAGCGTCCTGGGACAGTTCGCCAACACCGGGGAGCTGTTTTTT.